This is a list of T cell receptor beta chains from one sample in a study of T-cell memory formation after mild COVID-19. TCRdb re-called the 5' RACE reads through MiXCR, storing one row per CDR3 protein. The data show 540,000 or so distinct CDR3 sequences, with about 20% seen just once and 9.5% to 15% held by the top ten. The sequenced sample was PBMCs or a T cell subset sorted from them (not recorded which). These TCRs come from an adult woman who had mild COVID-19 (a few samples of this study predate the infection). Cell type and time point are not known. The CDR3 runs from the conserved cysteine through the conserved F or W. The D gene is left open where the match is weak. Expanded clones are given a class, and other clones once, few, many or no size at all.

clone_size,v_call,j_call,d_call,cdr3_nt,cdr3_aa
-,TRBV24-1,TRBJ2-5,-,TGTGCCACCAGTGATTTAGGGCGCGAGGAGACCCAGTACTTC,CATSDLGREETQYF
-,TRBV20-1,TRBJ1-1,-,TGCAGTGCTCGGAGAGGCTCCCCTGAAGCTTTCTTT,CSARRGSPEAFF
-,TRBV24-1,TRBJ2-5,-,TGTGCCACCAGTGATTTTGGCCAGAAAGAGACCCAGTACTTC,CATSDFGQKETQYF
-,TRBV2,TRBJ1-5,-,TGTGCCAGCAGCCCAGGGTACGGCGATCAGCCCCAGCATTTT,CASSPGYGDQPQHF
-,TRBV5-5,TRBJ1-2,-,TGTGCCAGCAGCATAACAGCCGGCTATGGCTACACCTTC,CASSITAGYGYTF
few,TRBV27,TRBJ2-1,-,TGTGCCAGTCCTGCCGGGAGAGACTATGAGCAGTTCTTC,CASPAGRDYEQFF
-,TRBV3-1,TRBJ1-2,-,TGTGCCAGCAGCCAATGGGGCGGCTACACCTTC,CASSQWGGYTF
-,TRBV6-5,TRBJ2-3,-,TGTGCCAGCAGTTACTCGATACCCAGCACAGATACGCAGTATTTT,CASSYSIPSTDTQYF
-,TRBV12-3/TRBV12-4,TRBJ1-2,-,TGTGCCAGCAGACTCTCGGGGTCAGACTATGGCTACACCTTC,CASRLSGSDYGYTF
few,TRBV5-1,TRBJ2-5,-,TGCGCCAGCAGCTTCGGACGGAACCAAGAGACCCAGTACTTC,CASSFGRNQETQYF
-,TRBV4-1,TRBJ2-1,TRBD1,TGCGCCAGCAGCCCATATGGTGGTCAGGGGGATAGTGATGAGCAGTTCTTC,CASSPYGGQGDSDEQFF
few,TRBV24-1,TRBJ2-1,-,TGTGCCACCAGTGATTTAGGCGCAGTTTCCGTCAATGAGCAGTTCTTC,CATSDLGAVSVNEQFF
few,TRBV12-5,TRBJ2-5,TRBD1,TGTGCTAGTGGTTATGGACAGGGCCAAGAGACCCAGTACTTC,CASGYGQGQETQYF
once,TRBV6-6,TRBJ1-1,-,TGTGCCAGCATTTTACCACGGGGGAGGAACACTGAAGCTTTCTTT,CASILPRGRNTEAFF
many,TRBV7-9,TRBJ2-7,-,TGTGCCAGCAGCCTGGGGGGTCCCACCTACGAGCAGTACTTC,CASSLGGPTYEQYF
few,TRBV6-1,TRBJ2-2,TRBD1,TGTGCCAGCAGTGTTCAACAGGGGACCGGGGAGCTGTTTTTT,CASSVQQGTGELFF
few,TRBV6-2/TRBV6-3,TRBJ1-2,TRBD1,TGTGCCAGCAGTCTGGACAGGGTTGGCTACACCTTC,CASSLDRVGYTF
few,TRBV10-3,TRBJ2-1,-,TGTGCCATCAGTGAGGGCTACAATGAGCAGTTCTTC,CAISEGYNEQFF
few,TRBV3-1,TRBJ2-2,TRBD2,TGTGCCAGCAGCCAATTTAGCGGGACGAACACCGGGGAGCTGTTTTTT,CASSQFSGTNTGELFF
few,TRBV5-1,TRBJ2-1,TRBD1,TGCGCCAGCAGCGCCCCGGGACAGTACAATGAGCAGTTCTTC,CASSAPGQYNEQFF
few,TRBV2,TRBJ2-2,TRBD1,TGTGCCAGCAATCACCGGGACAGGGTCACCGGGGAGCTGTTTTTT,CASNHRDRVTGELFF
few,TRBV5-6,TRBJ2-3,-,TGTGCCAGCCTACCTCGGGGTCCTCCACCGGAAGATACGCAGTATTTT,CASLPRGPPPEDTQYF